What follows describes a single TCR beta chain. Time point noted: patch test 3, about 24 weeks after DPC sensitization. Treatment of the sample: therapeutic diphenylcyclopropenone sensitization with weekly scalp DPC. In germline, CDR1 is SGHTA, CDR2 FQGNSA. The junction had 6 bases not matched to a gene; V was cut back by 5 bases and J by 2 bases. The CDR3 runs 16 residues. This entry belongs to a study of human T cells and chemical hapten exposure. TCRdb passed the RACE reads through MiXCR, listing each CDR3 protein once. Of 150,000 to 200,000 distinct CDR3 sequences listed, around 30% are singletons.

The chain links TRBV7-2 to TRBJ2-3; 11 positions agree with TRBD2. This specimen consisted of whole blood, obtained in connection with sensitization to the hapten diphenylcyclopropenone (DPC). The source is a young woman with alopecia areata. Some clones in this sample may be carry-over from other donors' samples. CDR3 nucleotides: TGTGCCAGCAGCCCGCAACTAGCGGGGGTCACAGATACGCAGTATTTT. This encodes CASSPQLAGVTDTQYF.